This TCR beta chain appears in the sequencing data of a study of blood T cell repertoires in COVID-19 (TCRdb year 2020). With regard to the full study: Collaborator samples came from the United States, Italy and Spain and covered acute and convalescent phases of COVID-19. Nearly every sample came with metadata listing a de-identified subject ID, COVID-19 status, age in years and sex. The material from the prospective study consisted of cDNA or gDNA derived from T cells, B-cell-depleted T cells, or PBMCs. The dataset comprised deeply sampled blood TCRbeta repertoires from subjects exposed to, actively infected with, or recovered from COVID-19. Samples were obtained from the ongoing ImmuneRACE study (first 160 participants) and from about 1,300 subjects provided by 6 global collaborators. The repertoires were made available in a free public database intended to serve as a resource for research on the immune response to SARS-CoV-2. Where available, HLA class I and class II types were taken from metadata supplied by the sample provider and were not determined by assay-based typing.

The study at large found these results: Clinical and demographic metadata were provided uncurated, with the amount varying by source and participant.

TCRbeta CDR3 regions were amplified from genomic DNA by means of the immunoSEQ Assay, a bias-controlled multiplex PCR. In the authors' own workflow: Within the assay, amplification of reference gene primers was used to estimate how many nucleated cells each sample contained. Sequence reads were collapsed and filtered to measure the absolute abundance of every unique TCRbeta CDR3 rearrangement. For each sample, productive Simpson clonality was calculated as the square root of Simpson's diversity index across productive rearrangements. Drawn from immuneACCESS, this table holds only the in-frame rearrangements with V and J called that TCRdb kept. Clones are partly lost; checked studies trace under half to an unresolved V gene and leave the rest unexplained. D and trimming come from the DNA, and the V and J calls and clone size come from that table. In all, the sample holds 350,000 to 400,000 clones, and approximately 86% of those were seen once. The ten largest clones take up less than 9% of the sample.

One collaborating source in Seattle enrolled patients during active infection and followed them longitudinally through the course of disease. Collaborating institutions collected whole blood in K2EDTA tubes following their own protocols. For TCRbeta analysis, collaborators shipped samples in one of three forms: frozen whole blood, isolated PBMCs, or DNA extracted from either of those sample types. With regard to this clone: The antigen it binds to is not known. The input lacks base qualities; no much larger clone sits a single base away.

The material sequenced was peripheral blood. This clonotype was sampled from an older woman with COVID-19, enrolled during active disease.

The CDR3 region: CASSPRGGQGQETQYF. The DNA is TGTGCCAGCAGCCCGAGGGGGGGCCAGGGGCAAGAGACCCAGTACTTC. The V and J segments used are TRBV5-4 and TRBJ2-5; a weak D assignment points to TRBD2 (7 bases agree). The CDR3 runs 16 residues from the cysteine to the phenylalanine. Left in the record is the CDR3 DNA by itself, 48 bases read in frame from the first base. Trimming costs V 4 bases and J 2 bases, and their ends lie 18 bases apart. The germline V gene encodes CDR1 SGHNT and CDR2 YYREEE (reference sequence).